This passage covers 3 T cell receptor beta chains from one sample sequenced in a study of blood T cell repertoires in COVID-19. TCRdb's copy holds only in-frame clones and misses some; the assay was immunoSEQ multiplex PCR. The sample lists fewer than 350,000 clones, roughly 85% occurring once. Sequencing was performed on peripheral blood. These receptors were collected from a human donor in a cohort sampled during active COVID-19.

This chain joins TRBV10-3 and TRBJ1-2; D uncertain. Trimming stripped 4 bases from V and 0 bases from J, with 12 bases between. The CDR3 spans 15 residues. The V gene's germline CDR1 is ENHRY and CDR2 SYGVKD. The CDR3 DNA reads TGTGCCATCAGTGCGTTTGGAGGGTCTAACTATGGCTACACCTTC. Encoded protein: CAISAFGGSNYGYTF.

This chain joins TRBV7-9 and TRBJ1-4; possible D gene TRBD1, 6 bases. V was shortened by 1 base and J by 8 bases, with 14 bases between the two germline ends. Germline V gene lookup returns CDR1 SEHNR and CDR2 FQNEAQ (reference sequence). This CDR3 has 15 amino acids. CDR3 bases: TGTGCCAGCAGCTTAGGCGCAGGGGACACGGAAAAACTGTTTTTT. Its protein product is CASSLGAGDTEKLFF.

In its sample, this clone was seen many times. The V gene is TRBV6-6, the J gene TRBJ1-6; D is ambiguous. The germline CDR1 and CDR2 sequences are MNHNY and SVGAGI (reference sequence). This CDR3 spans 16 amino acids. V gave up 5 bases and J gave up 0 bases, with 11 bases separating them. CDR3 region: CASSRLGSSYNSPLHF. DNA of the CDR3: TGTGCCAGCAGTCGACTTGGGAGCTCCTATAATTCACCCCTCCACTTT.